These T cell receptor beta chains were read from a single sample in a study of OX40 agonist ivuxolimab in advanced cancers. Clones were sequenced by immunoSEQ multiplex PCR, and TCRdb holds only the in-frame ones, with some missing. This repertoire shows tens of thousands of clones, 80% to 85% found once; its top ten account for about 3.1%. The specimen comprised CD4+ or CD8+ T cells sorted from blood, sampled in a trial of the OX40 agonist ivuxolimab. These receptors were obtained from an adult with an advanced solid tumor such as melanoma, head and neck, liver or kidney cancer. The conserved cysteine and the conserved F or W are not part of the CDR3 here.

12	TRBV18	TRBJ2-7	ASSPPMGRHEQY
14	TRBV7-2	TRBJ1-1	ASSPKQRIMNTEAF
13	TRBV19	TRBJ1-2	ATSRTALTNYGYT
11	TRBV2	TRBJ2-7	ASSDEPVYEQY
13	TRBV6-5	TRBJ1-3	ASSYDGNSGNTIY
12	TRBV5-1	TRBJ1-1	ASSALTGDTEAF
12	TRBV7-8	TRBJ1-2	ASSASPAGDGYT
11	TRBV6-1	TRBJ2-2	ASSQRYTGELF
14	TRBV5-7	TRBJ1-5	ASGTGVVDSNQPQH
14	TRBV7-2	TRBJ2-1	ASSLVYSATYNEQF
14	TRBV6-5	TRBJ2-7	ASSYSTGQGFHEQY
14	TRBV11-3	TRBJ2-2	ASSPGQDLDTGELF
14	TRBV11-2	TRBJ2-7	ASSLVPGAHGYEQY
12	TRBV5-8	TRBJ1-2	ASERTGTNYGYT
14	TRBV11-3	TRBJ2-7	ASSLVLAGYPYEQY
13	TRBV5-6	TRBJ2-7	ASSQLAVISYEQY
9	TRBV6-1	TRBJ2-7	ASLVAYEQY
12	TRBV7-3	TRBJ2-7	ASSSSSKASEQY
12	TRBV7-6	TRBJ2-7	ASSLGQNPYEQY
16	TRBV7-9	TRBJ2-3	ASSLAPWWVSSTDTQY
15	TRBV21-1	TRBJ1-4	ASSNRGPGGSNEKLF
13	TRBV27	TRBJ2-5	ASSDPRGDQETQY
9	TRBV20-1	TRBJ2-5	SARGEETQY
13	TRBV19	.	ASSIDRGPTYEQY
14	TRBV7-6	TRBJ2-3	ASSLGVGGGTDTQY
12	TRBV11-2	TRBJ2-7	ASSSIIRVYEQY
11	TRBV29-1	TRBJ1-1	SVGLGQNTEAF
11	TRBV5-1	TRBJ1-2	ASSGGQSYGYT
13	TRBV27	TRBJ2-2	ASSSRRGGTGELF
12	TRBV7-2	TRBJ1-2	ASSSRGQGYGYT
10	TRBV18	TRBJ1-1	ASFRRAGEAF
14	TRBV4-2	TRBJ2-1	ASSQSSGLTYNEQF
12	TRBV2	TRBJ1-1	ASSLDLANTEAF
11	TRBV5-7	TRBJ2-7	ASSSGTSYEQY
11	TRBV6-1	TRBJ2-1	ASERSGFYEQF
14	TRBV11-2	TRBJ2-4	ASSSVRNLAKNIQY
11	TRBV7-8	TRBJ2-7	ASSLDLGDEQY
12	TRBV16	TRBJ2-2	ASSQSRPGGELF
12	TRBV5-1	TRBJ2-1	ASSWERGNNEQF
14	TRBV11-2	TRBJ2-5	ASSLGRGASQETQY
10	TRBV5-5	TRBJ2-3	ASSPTLDTQY
11	TRBV6-5	TRBJ1-5	ASSQIQGQPQH
12	TRBV4-3	TRBJ1-4	ASSQETLHEKLF
13	TRBV5-1	TRBJ2-1	ASRLGGQGTNEQF
10	TRBV19	TRBJ2-5	ASTDRWETQY
10	TRBV7-9	TRBJ2-7	ASSLNRYEQY
9	TRBV6-5	TRBJ1-1	ASVTEGEAF
15	TRBV7-9	TRBJ2-3	ASSLGEQDFGTDTQY
12	TRBV15	TRBJ1-1	ATSRRDMNTEAF
14	TRBV7-8	TRBJ1-3	ASSPRTRSNGNTIY
11	TRBV7-2	TRBJ1-1	ASSVTMNTEAF
11	TRBV6-1	TRBJ1-2	ASSEVVGYGYT
14	TRBV5-1	TRBJ2-1	ASSLVGGTYYNEQF
15	TRBV18	TRBJ2-5	ASSPPRAGQGGETQY
13	TRBV19	TRBJ2-2	ASSTLEPGTGELF